The 29 T cell receptor beta chains below come from one sample, sequenced in a study of OX40 agonist ivuxolimab in advanced cancers. The table came from immunoSEQ multiplex PCR; TCRdb's copy has only in-frame clones and leaves some out. The table has fewer than 40,000 clones, around 80% seen once. Source: CD4+ or CD8+ T cells sorted from blood, taken in a trial of the OX40 agonist ivuxolimab. The receptors come from an adult with an advanced solid tumor such as melanoma, head and neck, liver or kidney cancer.

The CDR3: CASSQNQFYEQYF. The CDR3 bases are TGCGCCAGCAGCCAGAACCAGTTCTACGAGCAGTACTTC. The V and J genes are TRBV4-1 and TRBJ2-7; D is ambiguous. V was cut by 3 bases and J by 3 bases, with 9 bases left in between. Germline CDR1 is MGHRA and CDR2 is YSYEKL. The CDR3 spans 13 residues.

This sequence joins TRBV30 and TRBJ1-5, with a weak D call TRBD1 (5 bases). The germline CDR1 and CDR2 sequences are GTSNPN and SVGIG (reference sequence). Trimming left V 1 base short and J 3 bases short, with 16 bases between. The CDR3 has 16 residues. CDR3 coding DNA: TGTGCCTGGAGTGCCCCCGGGACGGACCTCAATCAGCCCCAGCATTTT. Translation: CAWSAPGTDLNQPQHF.

The chain has TRBV4-1 and TRBJ2-7; D not certain. Trimming stripped 0 bases from V and 6 bases from J, with 6 bases between. The CDR3 spans 12 residues. The germline V gene encodes CDR1 MGHRA and CDR2 YSYEKL. CDR3 loop: CASSQDLAEQYF. The DNA of the CDR3 is TGCGCCAGCAGCCAAGATTTGGCCGAGCAGTACTTC.

The rearrangement links TRBV15 to TRBJ2-5; TRBD1 might be the D (6 bases). There are 13 residues in the CDR3. Germline lookup yields CDR1 LNHNV and CDR2 YYDKDF (reference sequence). Trimming shortened V by 7 bases and J by 3 bases, and 12 bases separated the two germline ends. The CDR3: CATKGDAKETQYF. The CDR3 bases are TGTGCCACCAAGGGGGACGCAAAAGAGACCCAGTACTTC.

The chain links TRBV19 to TRBJ1-2; TRBD1 matches 7 bases. The germline V gene has CDR1 LNHDA and CDR2 SQIVND (reference sequence). After removal of 4 bases from V and 1 base from J, the junction contained 9 bases not matched to a gene. The CDR3 length is 16 residues. The CDR3 DNA sequence: TGTGCCAGTAGTACGACTGGGACAGCACTTAACTATGGCTACACCTTC. Its translation: CASSTTGTALNYGYTF.

The gene calls are TRBV13 and TRBJ2-7; D unclear. Germline loops: CDR1 PRHDT, CDR2 FYEKMQ (reference sequence). Deletions cut 3 bases from V and 5 bases from J, with 11 bases between. This CDR3 has 13 residues. The CDR3 is CASSFPRSDEQYF. In nucleotides, the CDR3 is TGTGCCAGCAGCTTCCCACGATCGGACGAGCAGTACTTC.

The rearrangement links TRBV6-1 to TRBJ1-1; D is unresolved. V lost 6 bases, J lost 0 bases, and 11 bases lay in between. The germline CDR1 and CDR2 sequences are MNHNS and SASEGT. This CDR3 has 14 residues. In DNA form, the CDR3 reads TGTGCCAGCAGACTTGACCGCATGAACACTGAAGCTTTCTTT. Its protein product is CASRLDRMNTEAFF.

The chain couples TRBV28 to TRBJ1-2; unclear D gene. Trimming pared 4 bases from V and 0 bases from J, leaving 12 bases between. Germline V CDR1 and CDR2: MDHEN, SYDVKM. The CDR3 sequence is 15 residues long. In DNA, the CDR3 is TGTGCCAGCAGTTCTCTTCAGGCAGCTAACTATGGCTACACCTTC. It codes for CASSSLQAANYGYTF.

The chain carries TRBV11-3 and TRBJ2-7; D is uncertain. The CDR3 runs 15 residues. In germline, CDR1 is SGHNT, CDR2 YENEEA. Trimming took 2 bases from V and 3 from J, leaving 14 bases between them. CDR3 bases: TGTGCCAGCAGCTTATTTGATGGAATAGGCTACGAGCAGTACTTC. Translated: CASSLFDGIGYEQYF.

The V gene is TRBV4-1, the J gene TRBJ1-1, with D possibly being TRBD1 (6 bases). Looked up from germline, CDR1 is MGHRA and CDR2 is YSYEKL. Trimming cost V 2 bases and J 0 bases, with 10 bases left between them. This CDR3 has 15 residues. The CDR3 spells CASSQPGDMNTEAFF. CDR3 DNA sequence: TGCGCCAGCAGCCAACCAGGGGACATGAACACTGAAGCTTTCTTT.

The chain is built from TRBV5-1 and TRBJ2-5; possible D gene TRBD1, 6 bases. Trimming took 4 bases from V and 1 from J, leaving 17 bases between them. The germline V gene encodes CDR1 SGHRS and CDR2 YFSETQ. This CDR3 is 16 amino acids long. In nucleotides, the CDR3 is TGCGCCAGCAGCCCCGGGACAAAAGGCACCCAAGAGACCCAGTACTTC. Translated, it gives CASSPGTKGTQETQYF.

J is TRBJ2-3 and V is TRBV5-6; D perhaps matches TRBD2 (5 bases). Looked up from germline, CDR1 is SGHDT and CDR2 is YYEEEE. Trimming shortened V by 4 bases and J by 0 bases, and 9 bases separated the two germline ends. This CDR3 has 14 amino acids. The CDR3 reads CASSLRGSTDTQYF. CDR3 coding DNA: TGTGCCAGCAGCCTCCGGGGAAGCACAGATACGCAGTATTTT.

The rearrangement uses TRBV6-4 and TRBJ1-1; D remains ambiguous. This CDR3 comprises 14 residues. V shed 5 bases and J shed 4 bases, with 14 bases lying between them. Germline V CDR1 and CDR2: MRHNA, SNTAGT. The CDR3 here is CASSSKGKGTEAFF. CDR3 coding DNA: TGTGCCAGCAGTTCTAAGGGAAAAGGCACTGAAGCTTTCTTT.

This clone was counted once. J is TRBJ2-3 and V is TRBV6-1; D is ambiguous. Trimming pared 5 bases from V and 2 bases from J, leaving 2 bases between. In germline, CDR1 is MNHNS, CDR2 SASEGT. The CDR3 has 11 residues. The CDR3 DNA sequence: TGTGCCAGCAGTAACACAGATACGCAGTATTTT. Its translation: CASSNTDTQYF.

The chain couples TRBV30 to TRBJ1-2; 11 bases map to TRBD1. J gave up 7 bases and V 0 bases, and 4 bases lay outside the gene matches. Germline V gives CDR1 GTSNPN, CDR2 SVGIG (reference sequence). CDR3 length equals 14 residues. The CDR3 is CAWSVDRGHRGYTF. The CDR3 DNA sequence: TGTGCCTGGAGTGTGGACAGGGGGCATCGTGGCTACACCTTC.

The chain combines TRBV7-2 with TRBJ2-5, with 8 bases fitting TRBD2. Germline values: CDR1 SGHTA, CDR2 FQGNSA. The CDR3 runs to 16 residues. After removal of 3 bases from V and 2 bases from J, the junction contained 8 bases not matched to a gene. The CDR3 coding sequence is TGTGCCAGCAGCTTCAATCGGGGGGGCTGGCAAGAGACCCAGTACTTC. Translated: CASSFNRGGWQETQYF. The variable domain in full, completed from reference TRBV7-2 and TRBJ2-5, reads GAGVSQSPSNKVTEKGKDVELRCDPISGHTALYWYRQSLGQGLEFLIYFQGNSAPDKSGLPSDRFSAERTGGSVSTLTIQRTQQEDSAVYLCASSFNRGGWQETQYFGPGTRLLVL.

The rearrangement uses TRBV5-6 and TRBJ2-7; 8 bases are shared with TRBD1. Germline CDR1 SGHDT, CDR2 YYEEEE. Unmatched junction bases numbered 6, after V lost 2 bases and J lost 5 bases. The CDR3 has 14 residues. The CDR3 nucleotides read TGTGCCAGCAGCTTTATACAGGGGGTCCACGAGCAGTACTTC. Amino acids: CASSFIQGVHEQYF.

The chain has TRBV11-2 and TRBJ2-2; 8 nucleotides align to TRBD2. The germline V gene has CDR1 SGHAT and CDR2 FQNNGV. J gave up 6 bases and V 0 bases, and 3 bases lay outside the gene matches. The CDR3 sequence is 15 residues long. CDR3 protein: CASSLDSRGAGELFF. CDR3 bases: TGTGCCAGCAGCTTAGACTCGCGGGGGGCCGGGGAGCTGTTTTTT.

The rearrangement uses TRBV14 and TRBJ1-2; unclear D gene. The CDR3 sequence is 13 residues long. Germline V lookup: CDR1 SGHDN, CDR2 FVKESK. The germline V and J ends were trimmed by 3 bases and 4 bases, with 9 bases remaining between them. The CDR3 DNA follows: TGTGCCAGCAGCCAGGTGGTGGCCTATGGCTACACCTTC. Protein sequence: CASSQVVAYGYTF.

V usage is TRBV6-1 and J usage is TRBJ2-3; no firm D call. This CDR3 region has 12 residues. Germline V gives CDR1 MNHNS, CDR2 SASEGT. Trimming cost V 6 bases and J 6 bases, with 10 bases left between them. As DNA, the CDR3 is TGTGCCAGCAGCTCGTATTTCGATACGCAGTATTTT. It translates to CASSSYFDTQYF.

This clone has a single count. This sequence joins TRBV29-1 and TRBJ1-2; D unclear. The CDR3 covers 11 residues. The ends were cut back, 4 bases at V and 0 bases at J, with 3 bases in the middle. In germline, CDR1 is SQVTM, CDR2 ANQGSEA. Written as DNA, the CDR3 is TGCAGCGTTGTGGCTAACTATGGCTACACCTTC. Residues: CSVVANYGYTF.

The V and J genes are TRBV5-6 and TRBJ1-1; 9 bases map to TRBD1. From germline, CDR1 is SGHDT and CDR2 YYEEEE. The V and J ends lost 3 bases and 2 bases, in that order; junction bases with no gene match: 14. The CDR3 is 18 amino acids. CDR3: CASSWDRAGLGLNTEAFF. In DNA, the CDR3 is TGTGCCAGCAGCTGGGACAGGGCGGGACTGGGTCTTAACACTGAAGCTTTCTTT.

This chain joins TRBV6-6 and TRBJ2-3, with D perhaps TRBD1 (6 bases). CDR3 length: 15 residues. The V and J ends lost 7 bases and 2 bases respectively, with 16 bases between them. Germline V gives CDR1 MNHNY, CDR2 SVGAGI (reference sequence). The CDR3, as DNA: TGTGCCAGCACCCAGACAACAGGGTCCACAGATACGCAGTATTTT. Its protein product is CASTQTTGSTDTQYF.

The V call is TRBV11-2, the J call TRBJ1-1, with a weak D call TRBD1 (6 bases). The CDR3 totals 14 residues. V gave up 1 base and J gave up 7 bases, with 13 bases separating them. Per germline, CDR1 SGHAT and CDR2 FQNNGV. The CDR3 coding sequence is TGTGCCAGCAGCTTAGGGACAGAACCCGTTGAAGCTTTCTTT. Its protein product is CASSLGTEPVEAFF.

The V gene is TRBV27, the J gene TRBJ2-4; 10 bases are shared with TRBD2. CDR3 length equals 17 residues. Germline lookup yields CDR1 MNHEY and CDR2 SMNVEV (reference sequence). V dropped 1 base and J dropped 9; count of bases not matched to a gene: 12. CDR3 sequence reads: CASSLLTSGAEKGIQYF. DNA of the CDR3: TGTGCCAGCAGTTTATTAACTAGCGGGGCCGAGAAGGGCATTCAGTACTTC.

The chain is built from TRBV6-1 and TRBJ2-5, with no clear D. The CDR3 has 14 amino acids. Trimming left V 4 bases short and J 4 bases short, with 13 bases between. CDR1 is MNHNS and CDR2 is SASEGT in the germline V gene. CDR3 sequence (DNA): TGTGCCAGCAGTGCCCGGCCAGACTTAGAGACCCAGTACTTC. Translation gives CASSARPDLETQYF.

This chain uses TRBV30 with TRBJ2-2, with a possible D match to TRBD2 (6 bases). From germline, CDR1 is GTSNPN and CDR2 SVGIG (reference sequence). The CDR3 sequence is 15 residues long. V dropped 2 bases and J dropped 2 bases, with 12 bases sitting between them. The CDR3 sequence is CAWSPLAENTGELFF. CDR3 DNA: TGTGCCTGGAGTCCACTAGCAGAAAACACCGGGGAGCTGTTTTTT.

The V gene is TRBV30, the J gene TRBJ1-1, with D perhaps TRBD1 (5 bases). The CDR3 runs to 15 residues. Trimming took off 4 bases at V and 1 base at J, with 16 bases between the two ends. Germline V gene sequence: CDR1 GTSNPN, CDR2 SVGIG (reference sequence). The CDR3 sequence: CAWNPGPGGNTEAFF. The CDR3 nucleotides read TGTGCCTGGAACCCCGGACCGGGGGGGAACACTGAAGCTTTCTTT.

The genes are TRBV19 and TRBJ2-1; 9 bases fit TRBD2. This CDR3 has 16 residues. Germline CDR1 and CDR2: LNHDA and SQIVND (reference sequence). The trim removed 3 bases at V and 4 bases at J, leaving 7 bases unmatched. DNA for the CDR3: TGTGCCAGTAGTATCGATGTCCTAGCGGGGTACAATGAGCAGTTCTTC. Its translation is CASSIDVLAGYNEQFF.